Following are 14 T cell receptor beta chains from one sample sequenced in a study of blood T cell repertoires in COVID-19. Measured with immunoSEQ multiplex PCR; TCRdb has only the in-frame clones, and not every one. The sample shows roughly 150,000 clones, around 80% of them seen only once. What was sequenced was PBMCs or T cells enriched from blood (not recorded which). These receptors were obtained from a man in his 70s who had been exposed to COVID-19.

V gene TRBV2 combines with J gene TRBJ2-1, with TRBD2 matching 12 bases. The CDR3 runs to 15 residues. V was clipped by 3 bases and J by 13 bases; unmatched bases: 10. CDR1 is SNHLY and CDR2 is FYNNEI in the germline V gene. Written as DNA, the CDR3 is TGTGCCAGCAGTGAGTTAAAGACTAGCGGGAGATTCCAGTTCTTC. The encoded protein is CASSELKTSGRFQFF. Together with reference TRBV2 and TRBJ2-1, the CDR3 gives the full variable domain: EPEVTQTPSHQVTQMGQEVILRCVPISNHLYFYWYRQILGQKVEFLVSFYNNEISEKSEIFDDQFSVERPDGSNFTLKIRSTKLEDSAMYFCASSELKTSGRFQFFGPGTRLTVL.

The chain has TRBV4-2 and TRBJ2-3, with D possibly matching TRBD2 (6 bases). The germline CDR1 and CDR2 sequences are LGHNA and YNFKEQ. The CDR3 runs 16 residues. V was clipped by 2 bases and J by 3 bases, with 15 bases between them. As DNA, the CDR3 is TGTGCCAGCAGCCAAAAGACGGGACTGGTTACAGATACGCAGTATTTT. It specifies CASSQKTGLVTDTQYF.

The genes are TRBV12-3 or TRBV12-4 and TRBJ1-3; TRBD1 is a possible D gene (5 bases). The CDR3 runs 13 residues. Trimming took off 5 bases at V and 4 bases at J, with 9 bases between the two ends. The CDR3 sequence is CASSAGSGNTIYF. For the CDR3, the DNA is TGTGCCAGCAGTGCAGGGTCAGGAAACACCATATATTTT.

The chain links TRBV11-2 to TRBJ1-1; 7 bases line up with TRBD1. V was clipped by 3 bases and J by 4 bases; unmatched bases: 5. The CDR3 is 14 amino acids. Germline V gene sequence: CDR1 SGHAT, CDR2 FQNNGV. CDR3 amino acids: CASSFTRGATEAFF. Here the CDR3 DNA reads TGTGCCAGCAGCTTTACCAGGGGGGCCACTGAAGCTTTCTTT.

The chain couples TRBV15 to TRBJ2-1; tentative D call: TRBD2 (6 bases). The germline V gene has CDR1 LNHNV and CDR2 YYDKDF (reference sequence). The V and J ends lost 6 bases and 9 bases respectively, with 21 bases between them. CDR3 length: 15 residues. In nucleotides, the CDR3 is TGTGCCACCAGGAAGACTAGTAAAAAGCTGAGTGAGCAGTTCTTC. This encodes CATRKTSKKLSEQFF.

The chain combines TRBV2 with TRBJ1-5, with 11 bases identical to TRBD1. This CDR3 has 16 amino acids. Trimming at V came to 6 bases and at J to 6 bases, leaving 10 bases not matched to a gene. Per germline, CDR1 SNHLY and CDR2 FYNNEI. This CDR3 is CASSLGQGAPRQPQHF. CDR3 bases: TGTGCCAGCAGCCTTGGACAGGGGGCTCCCCGTCAGCCCCAGCATTTT.

The V call is TRBV4-2, the J call TRBJ2-7, with TRBD2 identical over 15 bases. The CDR3 sequence is 15 residues long. With V trimmed by 6 bases and J by 1 base, 1 base remained unmatched. The germline V gene has CDR1 LGHNA and CDR2 YNFKEQ. Here the CDR3 DNA reads TGTGCCAGCAGGGGGACTAGCGGGGGGTCCTACGAGCAGTACTTC. This codes for CASRGTSGGSYEQYF.

The genes are TRBV4-1 and TRBJ1-6; the D gene is possibly TRBD1 (5 bases). V was shortened by 1 base and J by 7 bases, with 11 bases between the two germline ends. The CDR3 spans 15 residues. Germline V gene data show CDR1 as MGHRA and CDR2 as YSYEKL. Here the CDR3 DNA reads TGCGCCAGCAGCCAAGTTGGCGGGGGGAATTCACCCCTCCACTTT. It yields the protein CASSQVGGGNSPLHF.

The CDR3 protein is CASSFQGNTGELFF. In nucleotides, the CDR3 is TGTGCCAGTAGTTTCCAGGGGAACACCGGGGAGCTGTTTTTT. V and J are TRBV19 and TRBJ2-2; the D gene is possibly TRBD1 (5 bases). Germline lookup yields CDR1 LNHDA and CDR2 SQIVND (reference sequence). This CDR3 has 14 residues. Deletions cut 5 bases from V and 1 base from J, with 8 bases between.

This clone was observed a single time. The chain combines TRBV6-5 with TRBJ1-1, with D possibly being TRBD1 (5 bases). There are 15 residues in the CDR3. Germline V gene lookup returns CDR1 MNHEY and CDR2 SVGAGI. V was shortened by 7 bases and J by 6 bases, with 21 bases between the two germline ends. DNA for the CDR3: TGTGCCAGCACCGCGGGGGTTTACACACAGGCTGAAGCTTTCTTT. Translated: CASTAGVYTQAEAFF.

The V and J genes are TRBV30 and TRBJ1-2; TRBD1 matches 7 bases. The CDR3 extends over 15 amino acids. The J segment lost 8 bases and the V segment lost 2 bases, leaving 14 bases of the junction unmatched. Germline values: CDR1 GTSNPN, CDR2 SVGIG (reference sequence). In DNA, the CDR3 is TGTGCCTGGAGTACAGGGGACCCCCATCCTAAAGGCTACACCTTC. Protein: CAWSTGDPHPKGYTF.

The rearrangement uses TRBV5-5 and TRBJ1-6; D call uncertain. CDR3 length equals 15 residues. CDR1 and CDR2 (germline): SGHKS, YYEKEE (reference sequence). With 0 bases removed from V and 4 bases from J, the gap between germline ends came to 8 bases. Here the CDR3 DNA reads TGTGCCAGCAGCTTGGGGGCAGAGTATAATTCACCCCTCCACTTT. This gives the protein CASSLGAEYNSPLHF.

The chain combines TRBV24-1 with TRBJ2-2, with D unclear. V gave up 8 bases and J gave up 1 base, with 10 bases separating them. The CDR3 is 14 amino acids. The germline V gene has CDR1 KGHDR and CDR2 SFDVKD. The CDR3 protein is CATKETGNTGELFF. The CDR3 DNA follows: TGTGCCACCAAGGAAACGGGGAACACCGGGGAGCTGTTTTTT.

This clone occurred once. The chain has TRBV15 and TRBJ2-5; 8 bases map to TRBD2. Germline CDR1 LNHNV, CDR2 YYDKDF (reference sequence). CDR3 length: 15 residues. Trimming cost V 1 base and J 5 bases; bases outside gene matches: 6. The CDR3 loop reads CATSRGPREGETQYF. The CDR3 bases are TGTGCCACCAGCAGAGGTCCTCGGGAGGGGGAGACCCAGTACTTC.